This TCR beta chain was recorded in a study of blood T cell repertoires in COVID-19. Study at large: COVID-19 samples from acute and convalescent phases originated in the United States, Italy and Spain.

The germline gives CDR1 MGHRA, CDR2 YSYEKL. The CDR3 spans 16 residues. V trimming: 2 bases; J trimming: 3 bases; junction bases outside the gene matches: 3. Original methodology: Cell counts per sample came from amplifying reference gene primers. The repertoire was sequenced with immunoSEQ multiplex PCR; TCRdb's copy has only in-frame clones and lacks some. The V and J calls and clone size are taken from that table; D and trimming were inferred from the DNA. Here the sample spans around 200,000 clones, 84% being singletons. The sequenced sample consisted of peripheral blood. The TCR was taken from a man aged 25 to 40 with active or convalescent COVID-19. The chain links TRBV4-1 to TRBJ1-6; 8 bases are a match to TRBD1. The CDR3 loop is CASSQITGGYNSPLHF. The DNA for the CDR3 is TGCGCCAGCAGCCAAATCACAGGGGGCTATAATTCACCCCTCCACTTT.